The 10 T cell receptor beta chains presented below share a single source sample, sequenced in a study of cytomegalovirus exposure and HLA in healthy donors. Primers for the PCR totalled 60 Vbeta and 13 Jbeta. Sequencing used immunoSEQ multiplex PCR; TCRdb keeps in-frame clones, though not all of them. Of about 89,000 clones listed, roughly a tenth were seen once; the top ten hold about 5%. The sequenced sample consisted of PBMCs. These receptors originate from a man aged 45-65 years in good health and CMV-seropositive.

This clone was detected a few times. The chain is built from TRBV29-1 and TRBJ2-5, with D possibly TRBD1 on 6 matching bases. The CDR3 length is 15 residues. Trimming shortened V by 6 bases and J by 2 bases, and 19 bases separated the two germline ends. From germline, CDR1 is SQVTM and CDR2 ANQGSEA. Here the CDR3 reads CSVAGTGLAQETQYF. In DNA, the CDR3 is TGCAGCGTCGCAGGAACAGGGTTAGCGCAAGAGACCCAGTACTTC.

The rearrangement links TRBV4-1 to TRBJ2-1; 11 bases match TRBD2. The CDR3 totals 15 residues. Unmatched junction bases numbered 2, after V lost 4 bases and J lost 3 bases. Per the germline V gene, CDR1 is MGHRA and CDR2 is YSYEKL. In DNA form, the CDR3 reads TGCGCCAGCAGCCTAACTAGCGGGAGCTACAATGAGCAGTTCTTC. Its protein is CASSLTSGSYNEQFF.

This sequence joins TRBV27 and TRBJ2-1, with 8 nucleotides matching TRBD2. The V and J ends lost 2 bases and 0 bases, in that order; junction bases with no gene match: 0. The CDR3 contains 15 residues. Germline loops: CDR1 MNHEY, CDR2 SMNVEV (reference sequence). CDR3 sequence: CASSLLAGSYNEQFF. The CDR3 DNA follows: TGTGCCAGCAGTTTACTAGCGGGCTCCTACAATGAGCAGTTCTTC.

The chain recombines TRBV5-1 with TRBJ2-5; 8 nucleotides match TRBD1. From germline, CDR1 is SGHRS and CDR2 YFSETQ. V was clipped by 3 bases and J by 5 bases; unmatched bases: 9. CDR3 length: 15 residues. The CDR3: CASSSGQAGSETQYF. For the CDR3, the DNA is TGCGCCAGCAGCTCGGGACAGGCTGGGAGTGAGACCCAGTACTTC.

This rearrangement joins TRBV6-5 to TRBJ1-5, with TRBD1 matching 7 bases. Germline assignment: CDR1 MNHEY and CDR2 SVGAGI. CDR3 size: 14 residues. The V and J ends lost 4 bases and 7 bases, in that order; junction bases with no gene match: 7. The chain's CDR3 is CASSSQGVRQPQHF. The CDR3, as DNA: TGTGCCAGCAGTTCCCAGGGGGTACGACAGCCCCAGCATTTT.

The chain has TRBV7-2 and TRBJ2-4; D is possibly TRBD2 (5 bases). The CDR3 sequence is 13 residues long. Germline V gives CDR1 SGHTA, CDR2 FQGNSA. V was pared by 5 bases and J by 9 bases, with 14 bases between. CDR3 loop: CASSPEDFSIQYF. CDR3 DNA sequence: TGTGCCAGCAGCCCGGAGGACTTCAGCATTCAGTACTTC. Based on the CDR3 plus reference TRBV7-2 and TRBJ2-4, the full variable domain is GAGVSQSPSNKVTEKGKDVELRCDPISGHTALYWYRQSLGQGLEFLIYFQGNSAPDKSGLPSDRFSAERTGGSVSTLTIQRTQQEDSAVYLCASSPEDFSIQYFGAGTRLSVL.

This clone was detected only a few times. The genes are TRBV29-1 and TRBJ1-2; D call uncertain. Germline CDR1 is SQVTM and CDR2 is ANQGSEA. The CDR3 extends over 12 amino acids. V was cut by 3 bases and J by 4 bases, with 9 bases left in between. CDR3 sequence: CSVDWAGYGYTF. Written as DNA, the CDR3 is TGCAGCGTTGATTGGGCAGGCTATGGCTACACCTTC.

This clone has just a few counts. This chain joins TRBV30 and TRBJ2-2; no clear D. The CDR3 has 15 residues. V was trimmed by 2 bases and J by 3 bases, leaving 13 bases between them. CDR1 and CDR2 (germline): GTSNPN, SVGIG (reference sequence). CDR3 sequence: CAWSNLLSYTGELFF. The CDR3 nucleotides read TGTGCCTGGAGTAATTTACTATCATACACCGGGGAGCTGTTTTTT.

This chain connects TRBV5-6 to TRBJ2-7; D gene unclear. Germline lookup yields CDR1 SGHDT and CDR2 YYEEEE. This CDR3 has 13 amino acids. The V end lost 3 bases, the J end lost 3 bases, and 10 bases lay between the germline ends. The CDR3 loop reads CASSWYNSYEQYF. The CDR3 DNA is TGTGCCAGCAGCTGGTACAACAGCTACGAGCAGTACTTC.

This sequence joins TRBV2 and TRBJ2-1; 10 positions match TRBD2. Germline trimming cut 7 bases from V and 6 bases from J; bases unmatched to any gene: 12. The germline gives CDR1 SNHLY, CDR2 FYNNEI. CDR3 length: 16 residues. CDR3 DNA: TGTGCCAGCAAGTCTAGCGGGAGTCATTCCAGCAATGAGCAGTTCTTC. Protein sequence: CASKSSGSHSSNEQFF.